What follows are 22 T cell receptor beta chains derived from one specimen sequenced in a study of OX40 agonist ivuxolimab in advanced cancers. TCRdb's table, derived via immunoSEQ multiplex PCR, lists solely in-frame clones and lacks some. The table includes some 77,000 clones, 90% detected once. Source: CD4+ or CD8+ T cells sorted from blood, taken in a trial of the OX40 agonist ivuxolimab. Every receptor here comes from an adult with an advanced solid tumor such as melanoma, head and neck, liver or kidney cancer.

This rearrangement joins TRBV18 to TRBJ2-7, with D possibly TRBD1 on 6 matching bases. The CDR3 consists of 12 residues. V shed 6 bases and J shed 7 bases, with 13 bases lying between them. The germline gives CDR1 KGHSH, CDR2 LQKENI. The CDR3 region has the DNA TGTGCCAGCTCGAAGGACAGCTGGGAGCAGTACTTC. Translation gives CASSKDSWEQYF.

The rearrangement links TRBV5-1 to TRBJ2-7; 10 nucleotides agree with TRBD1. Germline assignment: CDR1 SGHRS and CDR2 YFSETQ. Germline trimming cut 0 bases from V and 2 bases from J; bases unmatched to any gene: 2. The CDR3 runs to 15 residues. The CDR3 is CASSLEGTGAYEQYF. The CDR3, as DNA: TGCGCCAGCAGCTTGGAGGGGACAGGGGCCTACGAGCAGTACTTC.

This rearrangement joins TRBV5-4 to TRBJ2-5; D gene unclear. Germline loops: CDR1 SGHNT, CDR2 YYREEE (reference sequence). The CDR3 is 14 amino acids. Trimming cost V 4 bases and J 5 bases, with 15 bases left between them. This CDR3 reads CASSPSQAQETQYF. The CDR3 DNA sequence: TGTGCCAGCAGCCCCTCCCAGGCGCAGGAGACCCAGTACTTC.

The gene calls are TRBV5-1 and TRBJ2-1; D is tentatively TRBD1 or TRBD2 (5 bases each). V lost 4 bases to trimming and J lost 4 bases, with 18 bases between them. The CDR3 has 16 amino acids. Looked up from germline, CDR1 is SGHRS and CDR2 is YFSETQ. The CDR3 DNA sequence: TGCGCCAGCAGCCCGACTGGGACGCCAGCTTACAATGAGCAGTTCTTC. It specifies CASSPTGTPAYNEQFF.

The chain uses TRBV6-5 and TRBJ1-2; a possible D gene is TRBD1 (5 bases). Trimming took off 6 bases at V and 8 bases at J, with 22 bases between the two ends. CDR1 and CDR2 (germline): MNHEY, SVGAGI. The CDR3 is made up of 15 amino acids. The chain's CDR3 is CASSRTTGQGFGYTF. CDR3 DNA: TGTGCCAGCAGCCGCACAACCGGTCAGGGTTTCGGCTACACCTTC.

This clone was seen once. This CDR3 reads CASSPEAGQPNYGYTF. In DNA form, the CDR3 reads TGCGCCAGCAGCCCTGAGGCAGGGCAGCCTAACTATGGCTACACCTTC. The rearrangement links TRBV5-1 to TRBJ1-2; tentative D call: TRBD1 (5 bases). Germline V lookup: CDR1 SGHRS, CDR2 YFSETQ. The V and J ends lost 4 bases and 0 bases respectively, with 16 bases between them. The CDR3 covers 16 residues.

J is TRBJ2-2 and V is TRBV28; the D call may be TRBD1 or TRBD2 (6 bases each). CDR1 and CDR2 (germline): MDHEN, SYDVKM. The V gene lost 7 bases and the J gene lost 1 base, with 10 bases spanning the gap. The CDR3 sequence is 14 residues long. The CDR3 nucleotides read TGTGCCAGCATCGAGGGGGGGAACACCGGGGAGCTGTTTTTT. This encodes CASIEGGNTGELFF.

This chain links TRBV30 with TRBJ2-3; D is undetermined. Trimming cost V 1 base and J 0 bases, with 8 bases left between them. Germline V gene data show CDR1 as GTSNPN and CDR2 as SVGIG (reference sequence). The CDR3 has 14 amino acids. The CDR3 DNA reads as TGTGCCTGGAGTGAAGGGCTTAGCACAGATACGCAGTATTTT. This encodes CAWSEGLSTDTQYF.

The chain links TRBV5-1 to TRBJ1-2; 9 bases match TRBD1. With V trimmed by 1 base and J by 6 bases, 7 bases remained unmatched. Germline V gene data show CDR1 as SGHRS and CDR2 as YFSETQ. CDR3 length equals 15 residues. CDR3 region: CASSLWGTGPDGYTF. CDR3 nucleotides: TGCGCCAGCAGCTTGTGGGGGACAGGGCCTGATGGCTACACCTTC.

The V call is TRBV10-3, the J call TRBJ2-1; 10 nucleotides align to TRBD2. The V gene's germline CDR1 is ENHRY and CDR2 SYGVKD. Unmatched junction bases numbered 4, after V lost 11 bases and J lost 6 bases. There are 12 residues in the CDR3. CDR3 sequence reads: CAGGTSANEQFF. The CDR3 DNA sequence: TGTGCCGGGGGGACTAGCGCCAATGAGCAGTTCTTC.

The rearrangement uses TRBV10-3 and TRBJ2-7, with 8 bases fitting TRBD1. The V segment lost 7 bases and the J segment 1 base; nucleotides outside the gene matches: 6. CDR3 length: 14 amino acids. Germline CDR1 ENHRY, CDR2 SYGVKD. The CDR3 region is CAITPRGQSYEQYF. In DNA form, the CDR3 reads TGTGCCATCACTCCCAGGGGGCAGTCCTACGAGCAGTACTTC.

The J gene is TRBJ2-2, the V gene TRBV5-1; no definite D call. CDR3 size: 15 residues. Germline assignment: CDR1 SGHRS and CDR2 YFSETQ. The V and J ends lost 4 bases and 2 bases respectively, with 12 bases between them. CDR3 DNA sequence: TGCGCCAGCAGCACCGGACGGCTAAACACCGGGGAGCTGTTTTTT. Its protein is CASSTGRLNTGELFF.

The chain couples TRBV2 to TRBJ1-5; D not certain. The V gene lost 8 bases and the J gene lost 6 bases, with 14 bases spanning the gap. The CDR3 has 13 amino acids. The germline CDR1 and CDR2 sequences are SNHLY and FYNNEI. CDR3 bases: TGTGCCAGCTTGTGGGGAGGCGGTCAGCCCCAGCATTTT. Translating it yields CASLWGGGQPQHF.

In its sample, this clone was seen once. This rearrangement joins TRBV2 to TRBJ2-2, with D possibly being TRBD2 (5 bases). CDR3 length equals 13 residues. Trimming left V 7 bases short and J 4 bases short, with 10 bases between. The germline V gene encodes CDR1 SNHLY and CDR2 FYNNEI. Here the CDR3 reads CASNSEVTGELFF. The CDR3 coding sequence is TGTGCCAGCAATTCGGAGGTCACCGGGGAGCTGTTTTTT.

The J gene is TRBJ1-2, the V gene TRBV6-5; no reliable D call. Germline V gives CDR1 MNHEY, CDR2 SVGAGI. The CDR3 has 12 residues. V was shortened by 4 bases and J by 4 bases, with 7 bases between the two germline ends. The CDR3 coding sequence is TGTGCCAGCAGTTTTGCTGCCTATGGCTACACCTTC. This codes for CASSFAAYGYTF.

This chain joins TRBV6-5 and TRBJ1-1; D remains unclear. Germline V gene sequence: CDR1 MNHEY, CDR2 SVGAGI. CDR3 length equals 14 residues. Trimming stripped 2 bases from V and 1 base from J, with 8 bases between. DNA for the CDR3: TGTGCCAGCAGTTACGGGCAGTCGAACACTGAAGCTTTCTTT. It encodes CASSYGQSNTEAFF.

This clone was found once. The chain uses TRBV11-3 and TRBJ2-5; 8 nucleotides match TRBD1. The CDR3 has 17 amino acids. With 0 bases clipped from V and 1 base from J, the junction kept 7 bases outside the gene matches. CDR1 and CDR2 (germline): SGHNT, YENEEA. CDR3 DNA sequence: TGTGCCAGCAGCTTAGATCTGGGGACAGGTCGCCAAGAGACCCAGTACTTC. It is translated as CASSLDLGTGRQETQYF.

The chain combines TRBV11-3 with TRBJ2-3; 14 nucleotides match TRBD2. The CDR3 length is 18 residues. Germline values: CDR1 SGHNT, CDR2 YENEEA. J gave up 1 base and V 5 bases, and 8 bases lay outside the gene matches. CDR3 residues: CASSLRLAGGSGTDTQYF. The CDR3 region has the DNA TGTGCCAGCAGCCTCAGACTAGCGGGAGGGTCCGGCACAGATACGCAGTATTTT.

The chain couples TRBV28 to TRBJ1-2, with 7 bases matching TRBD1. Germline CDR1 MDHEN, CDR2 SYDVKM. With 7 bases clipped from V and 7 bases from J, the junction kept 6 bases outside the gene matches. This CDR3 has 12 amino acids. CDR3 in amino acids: CASTDREAGYTF. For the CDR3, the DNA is TGTGCCAGCACCGACAGGGAGGCTGGCTACACCTTC.

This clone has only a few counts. CDR3 DNA: TGTGCCAGCAGCGGAATTCCGTTCCTGAACACTGAAGCTTTCTTT. Its protein product is CASSGIPFLNTEAFF. The V and J genes are TRBV9 and TRBJ1-1, with unresolved D. Per the germline V gene, CDR1 is SGDLS and CDR2 is YYNGEE. This CDR3 comprises 15 residues. V lost 3 bases to trimming and J lost 0 bases, with 12 bases between them. The whole variable domain, filled in from reference TRBV9 and TRBJ1-1, reads DSGVTQTPKHLITATGQRVTLRCSPRSGDLSVYWYQQSLDQGLQFLIQYYNGEERAKGNILERFSAQQFPDLHSELNLSSLELGDSALYFCASSGIPFLNTEAFFGQGTRLTVV.

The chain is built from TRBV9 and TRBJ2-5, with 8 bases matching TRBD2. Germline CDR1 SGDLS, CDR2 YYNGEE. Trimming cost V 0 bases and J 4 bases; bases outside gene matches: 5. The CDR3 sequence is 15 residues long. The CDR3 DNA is TGTGCCAGCAGCGTAGTAGCGGGAAGCCGAGAGACCCAGTACTTC. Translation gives CASSVVAGSRETQYF.

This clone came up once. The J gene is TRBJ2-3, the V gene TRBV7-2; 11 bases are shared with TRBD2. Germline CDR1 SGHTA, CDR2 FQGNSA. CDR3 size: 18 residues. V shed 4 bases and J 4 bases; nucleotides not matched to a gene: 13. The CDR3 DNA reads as TGTGCCAGCAGCTCCTTAAAAGGGATAGCGGGAGGGGCAGATACGCAGTATTTT. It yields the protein CASSSLKGIAGGADTQYF.